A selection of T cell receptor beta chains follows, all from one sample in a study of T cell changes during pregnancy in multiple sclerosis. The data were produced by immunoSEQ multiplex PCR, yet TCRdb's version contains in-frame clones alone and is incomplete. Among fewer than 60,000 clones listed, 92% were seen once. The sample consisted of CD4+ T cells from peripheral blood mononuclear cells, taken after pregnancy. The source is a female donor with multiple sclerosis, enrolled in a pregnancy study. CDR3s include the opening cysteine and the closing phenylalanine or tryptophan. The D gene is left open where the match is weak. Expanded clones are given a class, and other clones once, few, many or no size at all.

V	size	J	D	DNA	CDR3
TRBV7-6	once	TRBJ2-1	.	TGTGCCAGCAGCTTAGCCCCTATAGCCAGCTCCTACAATGAGCAGTTCTTC	CASSLAPIASSYNEQFF
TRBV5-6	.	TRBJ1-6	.	TGTGCCAGCAGCGGTCCAGGGGTGGGCTATAATTCACCCCTCCACTTT	CASSGPGVGYNSPLHF
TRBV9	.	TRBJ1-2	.	TGTGCCAGCAGCGTAGCTACAGGGAAGAGCTATGGCTACACCTTC	CASSVATGKSYGYTF
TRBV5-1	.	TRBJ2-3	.	TGCGCCAGCAGCTTGGCGCCCGGGGATGATACGCAGTATTTT	CASSLAPGDDTQYF
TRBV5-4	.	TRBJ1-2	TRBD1	TGTGCCAGCAGCTTGGAACAGGGGGCCGGTGGCTACACCTTC	CASSLEQGAGGYTF
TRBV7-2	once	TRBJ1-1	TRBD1	TGTGCCAGCAGCTTACTTTGGGTCGGACAGGGGACTGAAGCTTTCTTT	CASSLLWVGQGTEAFF
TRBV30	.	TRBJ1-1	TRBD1	TGTGCCTGTCCTACAGGGGGAAGGGCTTTCTTT	CACPTGGRAFF
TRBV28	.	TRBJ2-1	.	TGTGCCAGCAGCCCCACCGGGAGCTCCTACAATGAGCAGTTCTTC	CASSPTGSSYNEQFF
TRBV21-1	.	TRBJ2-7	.	TGTGCCAGTGGGACAAGGGGAGCCTACGAGCAGTACTTC	CASGTRGAYEQYF
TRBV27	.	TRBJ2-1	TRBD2	TGTGCCAGCAGTTATGGGACTAGCGGGGGGCCCAATGAGCAGTTCTTC	CASSYGTSGGPNEQFF
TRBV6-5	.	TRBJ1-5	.	TGTGCCAGCAGTCGTGCAGGGCAGCCCCAGCATTTT	CASSRAGQPQHF
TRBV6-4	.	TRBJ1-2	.	TGTGCCAACCCGACGGCGTTGGTGGGAGATGGCTACACCTTC	CANPTALVGDGYTF
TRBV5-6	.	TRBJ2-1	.	TGTGCCAGCAGCTTGACGGAAGGGGCCCCCGGTGAGCAGTTCTTC	CASSLTEGAPGEQFF
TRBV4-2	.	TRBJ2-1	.	TGTGCCAGCAGCCTAGGGGGGGCCGTCAATGAGCAGTTCTTC	CASSLGGAVNEQFF
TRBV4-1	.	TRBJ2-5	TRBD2	TGCGCCAGCAGTCCTCGGGAGGGAAACCAAGAGACCCAGTACTTC	CASSPREGNQETQYF
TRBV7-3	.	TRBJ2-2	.	TGTGCCAGCAGCTTAGGGGGGGCGCCCACCGGGGAGCTGTTTTTT	CASSLGGAPTGELFF
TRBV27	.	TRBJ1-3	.	TGTGCCAGCAGTTCCCCCTCGGAGGGCTCTGGAAACACCATATATTTT	CASSSPSEGSGNTIYF
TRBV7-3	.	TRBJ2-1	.	TGTGCCAGCAGCCTTCGGGGCTACAATGAGCAGTTCTTC	CASSLRGYNEQFF
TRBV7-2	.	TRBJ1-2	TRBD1	TGTGCCAGCAGCTTGGCTAGGACAGCAGGGGGGTATGGCTACACCTTC	CASSLARTAGGYGYTF
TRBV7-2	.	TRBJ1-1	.	TGTGCCAGCAGCCCGTCGAGGGAGACTGAAGCTTTCTTT	CASSPSRETEAFF
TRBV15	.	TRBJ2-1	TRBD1	TGTGCCACCAGCAGAACCCAGGGGGTCAGTGAGCAGTTCTTC	CATSRTQGVSEQFF
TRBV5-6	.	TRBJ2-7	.	TGTGCCAGCAGCCCCCGACATAACGAGCAGTACTTC	CASSPRHNEQYF
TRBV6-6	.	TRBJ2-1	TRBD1	TGTGCCAGCACCTCAGGGGGTAGCTCCTACAATGAGCAGTTCTTC	CASTSGGSSYNEQFF
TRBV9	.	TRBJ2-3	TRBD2	TGTGCCAGCGGGGCGGGGGGTTACACAGATACGCAGTATTTT	CASGAGGYTDTQYF
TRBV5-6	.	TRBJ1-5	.	TGTGCCAGCAGCTTAAGGGGCGGATCAGGGCAGCCCCAGCATTTT	CASSLRGGSGQPQHF
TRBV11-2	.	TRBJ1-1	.	TGTGCCTCCGCGACGGACATTAACACTGAAGCTTTCTTT	CASATDINTEAFF
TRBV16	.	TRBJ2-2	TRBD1	TGTGCCAGCAGCCAATTCGGGACAGGGGCCACCGGGGAGCTGTTTTTT	CASSQFGTGATGELFF
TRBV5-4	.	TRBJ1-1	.	TGTGCCAGTGCCGGGACTCGGAACACTGAAGCTTTCTTT	CASAGTRNTEAFF
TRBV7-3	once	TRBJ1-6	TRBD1	TGTGCCAGCAGCTTAAGCGGACAGGGGTACTCACCCCTCCACTTT	CASSLSGQGYSPLHF
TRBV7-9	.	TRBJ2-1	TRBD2	TGTGCCAGCAGCCTAGGGCAGCTAGCGGGGGGAAACAATGAGCAGTTCTTC	CASSLGQLAGGNNEQFF
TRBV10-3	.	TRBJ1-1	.	TGTGCCATCAGTGGTACAGGTAAGAACACTGAAGCTTTCTTT	CAISGTGKNTEAFF
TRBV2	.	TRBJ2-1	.	TGTGCCAGCATCCCTTCGGGTCGCTCCTACAATGAGCAGTTCTTC	CASIPSGRSYNEQFF
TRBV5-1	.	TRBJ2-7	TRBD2	TGCGCCAGCAGCAGTCCTAGCGGGGGGCCCCTCTACTTC	CASSSPSGGPLYF
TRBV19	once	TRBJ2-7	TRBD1	TGTGCCAGTAGCCCTAGAGGGGGCGGCCAGTACGAGCAGTACTTC	CASSPRGGGQYEQYF
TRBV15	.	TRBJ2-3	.	TGTGCCACGATCGCCCGGCAGGGGAAGACAGATACGCAGTATTTT	CATIARQGKTDTQYF
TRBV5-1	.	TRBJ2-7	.	TGCGCCAGCACCCGAACAGGGTCCTACGAGCAGTACTTC	CASTRTGSYEQYF
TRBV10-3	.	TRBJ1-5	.	TGTGCCATCAAACAGGGCAATCAGCCCCAGCATTTT	CAIKQGNQPQHF
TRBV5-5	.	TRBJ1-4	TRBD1	TGTGCCAGCAGCCTTCGACAGGGGGCGGGCGAAAAACTGTTTTTT	CASSLRQGAGEKLFF
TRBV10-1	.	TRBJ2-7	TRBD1	TGCGCCATCTTGCCAGGGGGCCACGAGCAGTACTTC	CAILPGGHEQYF
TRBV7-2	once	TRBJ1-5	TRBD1	TGTGCCAGCAGCCAAGGACAGGGCGGCAATCAGCCCCAGCATTTT	CASSQGQGGNQPQHF
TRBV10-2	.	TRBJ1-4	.	TGCGCCAGCAGTGACCCAGGGCTGAGTGAAAAACTGTTTTTT	CASSDPGLSEKLFF
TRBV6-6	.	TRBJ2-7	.	TGTGCCAGCAGTTCGCTTGGGACAAACGAGCAGTACTTC	CASSSLGTNEQYF
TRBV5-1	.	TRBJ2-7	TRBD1	TGCGCCAGCAGCTGCTTCAGGGGGCCTCCCTACGAGCAGTACTTC	CASSCFRGPPYEQYF
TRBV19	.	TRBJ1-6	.	TGTGCCAGTTCCGCTTGGGGGCTGGGTTCACCCCTCCACTTT	CASSAWGLGSPLHF